The 20 T cell receptor beta chains presented below share a single source sample, sequenced in a study of graft-versus-host responses after intestinal transplantation. For these TCRs, the target antigens are not known. TCRdb keeps only in-frame clones here, not all; method: immunoSEQ multiplex PCR. The sample carries approximately 80,000 clones, about 88% recorded once. Sample: unstimulated CD4+ T cells sorted from spleen or lymph node cells, taken before intestinal transplant. The receptors originated from a human donor who received an intestinal transplant.

The chain joins TRBV28 to TRBJ1-6; 7 bases map to TRBD1. CDR3 length: 13 amino acids. V trimming: 8 bases; J trimming: 9 bases; junction bases outside the gene matches: 7. The germline V gene has CDR1 MDHEN and CDR2 SYDVKM. This CDR3 is CASGETGFSPLHF. CDR3 DNA: TGTGCCAGCGGAGAGACAGGGTTTTCACCCCTCCACTTT.

This chain links TRBV28 with TRBJ2-7; D call uncertain. The CDR3 contains 14 residues. V lost 3 bases and J 3 bases, leaving 12 bases between the germline ends. Germline assignment: CDR1 MDHEN and CDR2 SYDVKM. The CDR3 DNA follows: TGTGCCAGCAGTTTCCTGAAGCGTAACTACGAGCAGTACTTC. Its translation is CASSFLKRNYEQYF. The whole variable domain, remainder taken from reference TRBV28 and TRBJ2-7, is DVKVTQSSRYLVKRTGEKVFLECVQDMDHENMFWYRQDPGLGLRLIYFSYDVKMKEKGDIPEGYSVSREKKERFSLILESASTNQTSMYLCASSFLKRNYEQYFGPGTRLTVT.

The gene calls are TRBV5-1 and TRBJ2-5; 11 positions agree with TRBD2. This CDR3 contains 19 residues. Germline trimming cut 0 bases from V and 5 bases from J; bases unmatched to any gene: 15. Germline CDR1 reads SGHRS; CDR2 reads YFSETQ. CDR3 amino acids: CASSLDWSSGRPREETQYF. The CDR3 region has the DNA TGCGCCAGCAGCTTGGACTGGTCTAGCGGGAGGCCCCGAGAGGAGACCCAGTACTTC.

The gene calls are TRBV28 and TRBJ2-2, with no clear D. V was shortened by 3 bases and J by 5 bases, with 10 bases between the two germline ends. This CDR3 contains 14 residues. Germline V lookup: CDR1 MDHEN, CDR2 SYDVKM. CDR3 DNA sequence: TGTGCCAGCAGTTTCCCCAGAACGACCGGGGAGCTGTTTTTT. The encoded protein is CASSFPRTTGELFF.

The chain recombines TRBV7-9 with TRBJ2-7, with a possible D match to TRBD2 (6 bases). The germline CDR1 and CDR2 sequences are SEHNR and FQNEAQ (reference sequence). The CDR3 is made up of 14 amino acids. V was shortened by 4 bases and J by 2 bases, with 12 bases between the two germline ends. The CDR3 spells CASSSPGGTYEQYF. The CDR3 DNA reads TGTGCCAGCAGCTCGCCGGGCGGGACCTACGAGCAGTACTTC.

This clone was seen a few times. The V gene is TRBV14, the J gene TRBJ1-1, with a weak D call TRBD1 (6 bases). V gave up 4 bases and J gave up 2 bases, with 14 bases separating them. There are 15 residues in the CDR3. Looked up from germline, CDR1 is SGHDN and CDR2 is FVKESK. In DNA, the CDR3 is TGTGCCAGCAGCCGATTTGGACAGATCAACACTGAAGCTTTCTTT. This sequence encodes CASSRFGQINTEAFF.

This clone was recorded only once. The chain recombines TRBV6-6 with TRBJ1-5; TRBD1 aligns across 11 bases. The V gene end was trimmed by 5 bases and the J gene end by 7 bases; junction bases not matched to a gene: 10. Germline V gene data show CDR1 as MNHNY and CDR2 as SVGAGI (reference sequence). The length of the CDR3 is 16 residues. The CDR3 DNA follows: TGTGCCAGCAGTAACGCCGGGACAGGGGGAGGGCAGCCCCAGCATTTT. This encodes CASSNAGTGGGQPQHF.

The V and J genes are TRBV7-2 and TRBJ2-7; D is unclear. This CDR3 has 12 amino acids. Germline V gene lookup returns CDR1 SGHTA and CDR2 FQGNSA. The ends were cut back, 7 bases at V and 3 bases at J, with 10 bases in the middle. CDR3 loop: CASTSSNYEQYF. CDR3 DNA sequence: TGTGCCAGCACCAGTAGCAACTACGAGCAGTACTTC.

The chain links TRBV7-6 to TRBJ2-6; TRBD1 is a possible D gene (5 bases). Per the germline V gene, CDR1 is SGHVS and CDR2 is FNYEAQ. The CDR3 length is 16 residues. V was cut by 0 bases and J by 2 bases, with 8 bases left in between. The CDR3 DNA is TGTGCCAGCAGCTTAGCTGGGGCGGCTGGGGCCAACGTCCTGACTTTC. As protein: CASSLAGAAGANVLTF.

The chain is built from TRBV5-6 and TRBJ1-1; the match to TRBD1 covers 8 bases. Germline CDR1 reads SGHDT; CDR2 reads YYEEEE. This CDR3 contains 14 residues. With 3 bases clipped from V and 1 base from J, the junction kept 2 bases outside the gene matches. This chain's CDR3 is CASSWTGRNTEAFF. The CDR3 DNA is TGTGCCAGCAGCTGGACAGGGAGGAACACTGAAGCTTTCTTT. Supplemented by reference TRBV5-6 and TRBJ1-1, the full variable domain reads DAGVTQSPTHLIKTRGQQVTLRCSPKSGHDTVSWYQQALGQGPQFIFQYYEEEERQRGNFPDRFSGHQFPNYSSELNVNALLLGDSALYLCASSWTGRNTEAFFGQGTRLTVV.

The CDR3 spells CASSVGFGQGFPKNIQYF. CDR3 in DNA: TGTGCCAGCAGCGTTGGGTTTGGGCAGGGATTCCCTAAAAACATTCAGTACTTC. The V and J genes are TRBV9 and TRBJ2-4; TRBD1 is a possible D gene (5 bases). The V gene lost 2 bases and the J gene lost 4 bases, with 22 bases spanning the gap. The CDR3 contains 18 residues. Germline CDR1 reads SGDLS; CDR2 reads YYNGEE.

The CDR3, as DNA: TGTGCCAGCAGTGAATTAAGGGTAGGGGCTGAAGCTTTCTTT. As protein: CASSELRVGAEAFF. The chain is built from TRBV25-1 and TRBJ1-1; weak D call: TRBD1 (5 bases). Trimming left V 1 base short and J 6 bases short, with 12 bases between. Germline lookup yields CDR1 MGHDK and CDR2 SYGVNS. The CDR3 loop spans 14 amino acids.

The CDR3 loop reads CASRQSSYEQYF. CDR3 in DNA: TGTGCCAGCCGACAGAGCTCCTACGAGCAGTACTTC. The rearrangement joins TRBV2 to TRBJ2-7; possible D gene TRBD1, 5 bases. Germline values: CDR1 SNHLY, CDR2 FYNNEI. The CDR3 extends over 12 amino acids. V lost 8 bases to trimming and J lost 0 bases, with 8 bases between them.

J is TRBJ1-3 and V is TRBV14; D may be TRBD1 (6 bases). V lost 4 bases and J lost 0, with 13 bases in between. This CDR3 spans 16 amino acids. The V gene's germline CDR1 is SGHDN and CDR2 FVKESK. The CDR3 loop reads CASSRGQGFSGNTIYF. DNA for the CDR3: TGTGCCAGCAGCCGGGGGCAGGGTTTCTCTGGAAACACCATATATTTT.

The chain recombines TRBV6-1 with TRBJ1-1; D call uncertain. This CDR3 is built from 14 residues. In germline, CDR1 is MNHNS, CDR2 SASEGT. With 2 bases removed from V and 1 base from J, the gap between germline ends came to 8 bases. CDR3 loop: CASSERAGNTEAFF. CDR3 DNA sequence: TGTGCCAGCAGTGAACGGGCGGGGAACACTGAAGCTTTCTTT.

V and J are TRBV15 and TRBJ1-2, with TRBD1 matching 8 bases. The CDR3 length is 16 residues. Germline CDR1 and CDR2: LNHNV and YYDKDF (reference sequence). V shed 1 base and J 4 bases; nucleotides not matched to a gene: 8. The CDR3 here is CATSRGRDRTSYGYTF. DNA for the CDR3: TGTGCCACCAGCAGAGGGAGGGACAGGACCAGCTATGGCTACACCTTC.

This sequence joins TRBV19 and TRBJ1-5; D possibly corresponds to TRBD1 (5 bases). Trimming stripped 9 bases from V and 0 bases from J, with 12 bases between. The CDR3 is made up of 14 amino acids. Germline values: CDR1 LNHDA, CDR2 SQIVND (reference sequence). The CDR3 DNA is TGTGCCAGCCGGCCAGGGAATAGCAATCAGCCCCAGCATTTT. Translation: CASRPGNSNQPQHF.

The J gene is TRBJ2-5, the V gene TRBV7-3, with D possibly being TRBD1 (7 bases). This CDR3 comprises 15 residues. The germline V gene has CDR1 SGHTA and CDR2 FQGTGA. Trimming took 1 base from V and 4 from J, leaving 13 bases between them. The CDR3 sequence: CASSLSPGGPETQYF. CDR3 coding DNA: TGTGCCAGCAGCTTAAGTCCAGGGGGGCCAGAGACCCAGTACTTC.

The genes are TRBV28 and TRBJ2-7; TRBD2 might be the D (5 bases). The germline V gene has CDR1 MDHEN and CDR2 SYDVKM. CDR3 length: 15 residues. The V and J ends lost 1 base and 3 bases respectively, with 13 bases between them. CDR3 region: CASSLSAPRGYEQYF. The CDR3 nucleotides read TGTGCCAGCAGTTTATCGGCTCCCCGGGGCTACGAGCAGTACTTC.

The DNA of the CDR3 is TGTGCCAGCAGCGTAGCCCTAGCGGGAGGCGTGAACACCGGGGAGCTGTTTTTT. This gives the protein CASSVALAGGVNTGELFF. This rearrangement joins TRBV9 to TRBJ2-2; 11 bases are a match to TRBD2. Germline values: CDR1 SGDLS, CDR2 YYNGEE. The length of the CDR3 is 18 residues. J lost 1 base, V lost 0 bases, and 5 bases had no gene match.